These 6 T cell receptor beta chains were sequenced from one sample in a study of CD8 T cells in ankylosing spondylitis. Notes on the study in general: Roughly 8 highly homologous variants formed a TCR beta motif that appeared characteristic of ankylosing spondylitis blood.

TCRdb itself ran the 5' RACE reads through MiXCR, one entry per CDR3 protein. This sample carries about 420,000 distinct CDR3 sequences, more than 20% of them seen once, and the ten largest clones take less than 20%. Their cognate antigens are unknown. The sample taken for sequencing was blood, either unsorted or a sorted T cell fraction (not recorded which). The receptors stem from a male donor with ankylosing spondylitis.

This chain links TRBV7-2 with TRBJ2-1; possibly TRBD2 for D (6 bases). Germline V lookup: CDR1 SGHTA, CDR2 FQGNSA. Trimming left V 1 base short and J 2 bases short, with 9 bases between. CDR3 length equals 15 residues. The CDR3 DNA reads as TGTGCCAGCAGCTTAGGGGGACTTACCTACAATGAGCAGTTCTTC. This encodes CASSLGGLTYNEQFF.

The chain links TRBV12-3 or TRBV12-4 to TRBJ2-3; weak D call: TRBD2 (7 bases). The ends were cut back, 7 bases at V and 4 bases at J, with 15 bases in the middle. The CDR3 loop spans 14 amino acids. DNA for the CDR3: TGTGCCAGCACAAGCGGGACATCGGCAGATACGCAGTATTTT. Protein: CASTSGTSADTQYF.

The chain has TRBV24-1 and TRBJ2-7; D gene unclear. CDR1 and CDR2 (germline): KGHDR, SFDVKD. Trimming stripped 2 bases from V and 5 bases from J, with 9 bases between. The CDR3 consists of 13 residues. The CDR3 is CATSDSPSDEQYF. DNA for the CDR3: TGTGCCACCAGTGATTCCCCGAGCGACGAGCAGTACTTC.

CDR3: CASSAGLAYNEQFF. DNA for the CDR3: TGTGCCAGCAGCGCGGGACTCGCCTACAATGAGCAGTTCTTC. This chain joins TRBV7-6 and TRBJ2-1; D may be TRBD2 (6 bases). The CDR3 runs to 14 residues. Trimming cost V 5 bases and J 2 bases, with 10 bases left between them. Per germline, CDR1 SGHVS and CDR2 FNYEAQ.

This chain uses TRBV28 with TRBJ2-2, with 12 bases identical to TRBD2. Trimming at V came to 2 bases and at J to 0 bases, leaving 4 bases not matched to a gene. Germline CDR1 is MDHEN and CDR2 is SYDVKM. This CDR3 region has 18 residues. Written as DNA, the CDR3 is TGTGCCAGCAGTTTACTGGGACTAGCGGGTTCGAACACCGGGGAGCTGTTTTTT. This gives the protein CASSLLGLAGSNTGELFF.

There are a few counts of this clonotype. This chain joins TRBV2 and TRBJ1-6; D is perhaps TRBD1 (5 bases). The CDR3 consists of 23 residues. V was shortened by 4 bases and J by 0 bases, with 31 bases between the two germline ends. The germline gives CDR1 SNHLY, CDR2 FYNNEI. CDR3 nucleotide sequence: TGTGCCAGCAGTGCCAGGGCCGCTCCTTTCTCCCTCGGGTTGAGCTCCTATAATTCACCCCTCCACTTT. Protein sequence: CASSARAAPFSLGLSSYNSPLHF.